A selection of T cell receptor beta chains follows, all from one sample in a study of T cell repertoires in cytomegalovirus infection. TCRdb recomputed calls from the reads with MiXCR, one row per CDR3 protein. The sample comprises about 250,000 distinct CDR3 sequences, 6% to 8% of which are singletons, and around 6.5% rests with the top ten. The sequenced sample was PBMCs. The origin of the receptors is a human donor in good health (CMV status not recorded). Some clones in this sample may be carry-over from other donors' samples. Each CDR3 is given with its conserved first and last residue. Each record gives: J gene, V gene, D gene, clone size, CDR3 protein, CDR3 DNA. The D gene is left open where the match is weak. A clone size is listed for some rows: how often the clone was seen (once, few, many), or a class if it is expanded.

TRBJ1-1 | TRBV10-3 | - | many | CATRWTVGTEAFF | TGTGCCACCCGATGGACCGTGGGCACTGAAGCTTTCTTT
TRBJ2-1 | TRBV20-1 | - | many | CSARDLSNEQFF | TGCAGTGCTAGAGATTTGTCCAATGAGCAGTTCTTC
TRBJ1-5 | TRBV12-3/TRBV12-4 | TRBD1 | many | CASSRTGSNQPQHF | TGTGCCAGCAGCCGGACAGGGAGCAATCAGCCCCAGCATTTT
TRBJ1-5 | TRBV7-9 | TRBD1 | many | CASSSETGNQPQHF | TGTGCCAGCAGCTCCGAGACAGGGAATCAGCCCCAGCATTTT
TRBJ2-1 | TRBV4-2 | TRBD2 | - | CASSEPSGGAYNEQFF | TGTGCCAGCAGCGAACCTAGCGGGGGGGCATACAATGAGCAGTTCTTC
TRBJ1-2 | TRBV27 | - | many | CASSSLTVPNYGYTF | TGTGCCAGCAGTTCGCTGACAGTCCCTAACTATGGCTACACCTTC
TRBJ2-4 | TRBV3-1 | TRBD2 | many | CASSPQGGGADIQYF | TGTGCCAGCAGCCCCCAGGGCGGGGGGGCCGACATTCAGTACTTC
TRBJ2-7 | TRBV28 | - | few | CASSSTGLPYEQYF | TGTGCCAGCAGTTCCACAGGGTTACCCTACGAGCAGTACTTC
TRBJ2-1 | TRBV24-1 | TRBD2 | many | CATSDPGLAGGEQFF | TGTGCCACCAGTGACCCCGGACTAGCGGGGGGTGAGCAGTTCTTC
TRBJ2-7 | TRBV19 | - | many | CASSLTRGLYEQYF | TGTGCCAGTAGCCTAACACGGGGACTCTACGAGCAGTACTTC
TRBJ1-5 | TRBV7-2 | TRBD1 | many | CASSQTGGPQHF | TGTGCCAGCAGCCAAACAGGGGGGCCCCAGCATTTT
TRBJ1-2 | TRBV7-2 | - | many | CASSLDGDHYGYTF | TGTGCCAGCAGCTTAGATGGGGATCACTATGGCTACACCTTC
TRBJ1-5 | TRBV6-2/TRBV6-3 | - | many | CASSYSGTGNQPQHF | TGTGCCAGCAGTTACTCGGGCACGGGCAATCAGCCCCAGCATTTT
TRBJ2-4 | TRBV5-1 | - | many | CASSLLYRRGGKNIQYF | TGCGCCAGCAGCTTGCTTTACCGACGAGGCGGCAAAAACATTCAGTACTTC
TRBJ2-2 | TRBV12-3/TRBV12-4 | TRBD2 | many | CASSFWASGGPNTGELFF | TGTGCCAGCAGCTTCTGGGCTAGCGGGGGACCCAACACCGGGGAGCTGTTTTTT
TRBJ1-5 | TRBV12-3/TRBV12-4 | - | many | CASSGGGEGNQPQHF | TGTGCCAGCAGTGGAGGGGGGGAAGGCAATCAGCCCCAGCATTTT